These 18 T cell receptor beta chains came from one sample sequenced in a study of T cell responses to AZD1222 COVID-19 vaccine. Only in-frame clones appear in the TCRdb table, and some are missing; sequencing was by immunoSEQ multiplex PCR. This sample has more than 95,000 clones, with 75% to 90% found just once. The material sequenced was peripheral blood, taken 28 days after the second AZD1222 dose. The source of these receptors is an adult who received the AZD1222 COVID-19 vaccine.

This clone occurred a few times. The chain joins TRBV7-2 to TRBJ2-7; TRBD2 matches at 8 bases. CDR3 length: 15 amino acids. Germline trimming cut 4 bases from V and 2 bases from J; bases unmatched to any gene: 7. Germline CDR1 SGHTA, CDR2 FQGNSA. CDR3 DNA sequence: TGTGCCAGCAGCTCCCTAGCGGGTTCGACCTACGAGCAGTACTTC. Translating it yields CASSSLAGSTYEQYF.

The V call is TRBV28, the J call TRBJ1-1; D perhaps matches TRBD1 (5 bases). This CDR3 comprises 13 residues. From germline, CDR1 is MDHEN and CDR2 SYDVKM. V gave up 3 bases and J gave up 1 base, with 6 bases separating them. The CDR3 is CASSLRGNTEAFF. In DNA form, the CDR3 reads TGTGCCAGCAGTTTGAGGGGGAACACTGAAGCTTTCTTT. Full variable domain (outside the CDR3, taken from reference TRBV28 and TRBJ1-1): DVKVTQSSRYLVKRTGEKVFLECVQDMDHENMFWYRQDPGLGLRLIYFSYDVKMKEKGDIPEGYSVSREKKERFSLILESASTNQTSMYLCASSLRGNTEAFFGQGTRLTVV.

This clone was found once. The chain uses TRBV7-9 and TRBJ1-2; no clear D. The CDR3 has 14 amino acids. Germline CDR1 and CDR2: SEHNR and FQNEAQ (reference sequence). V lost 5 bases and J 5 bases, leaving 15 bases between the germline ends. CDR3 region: CASSLSQLGYGYTF. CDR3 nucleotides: TGTGCCAGCAGCCTCTCCCAGCTTGGGTATGGCTACACCTTC.

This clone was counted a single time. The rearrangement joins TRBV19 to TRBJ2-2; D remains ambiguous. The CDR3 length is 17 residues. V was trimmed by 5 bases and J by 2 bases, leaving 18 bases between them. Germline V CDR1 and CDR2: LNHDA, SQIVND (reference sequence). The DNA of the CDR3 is TGTGCCAGTAGTCTCTCTCTAGTCCTGATTAACACCGGGGAGCTGTTTTTT. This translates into CASSLSLVLINTGELFF. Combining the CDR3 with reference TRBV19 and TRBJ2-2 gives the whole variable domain DGGITQSPKYLFRKEGQNVTLSCEQNLNHDAMYWYRQDPGQGLRLIYYSQIVNDFQKGDIAEGYSVSREKKESFPLTVTSAQKNPTAFYLCASSLSLVLINTGELFFGEGSRLTVL.

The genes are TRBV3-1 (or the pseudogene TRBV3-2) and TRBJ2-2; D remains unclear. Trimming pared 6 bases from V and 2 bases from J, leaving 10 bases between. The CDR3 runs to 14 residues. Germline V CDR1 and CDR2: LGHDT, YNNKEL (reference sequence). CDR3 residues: CASSQQINTGELFF. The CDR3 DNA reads TGTGCCAGCAGTCAACAGATCAACACCGGGGAGCTGTTTTTT.

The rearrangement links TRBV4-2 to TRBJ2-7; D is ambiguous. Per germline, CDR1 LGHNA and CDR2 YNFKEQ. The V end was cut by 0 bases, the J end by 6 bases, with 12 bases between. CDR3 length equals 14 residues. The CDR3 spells CASSQDPRWGEQYF. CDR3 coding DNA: TGTGCCAGCAGCCAAGATCCTAGATGGGGCGAGCAGTACTTC.

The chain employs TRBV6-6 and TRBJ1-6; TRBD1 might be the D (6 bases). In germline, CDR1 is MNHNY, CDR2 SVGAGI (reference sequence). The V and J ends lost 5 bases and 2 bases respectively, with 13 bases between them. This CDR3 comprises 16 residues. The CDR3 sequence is CASSPRGAPYNSPLHF. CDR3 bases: TGTGCCAGCAGTCCGCGGGGGGCCCCCTATAATTCACCCCTCCACTTT.

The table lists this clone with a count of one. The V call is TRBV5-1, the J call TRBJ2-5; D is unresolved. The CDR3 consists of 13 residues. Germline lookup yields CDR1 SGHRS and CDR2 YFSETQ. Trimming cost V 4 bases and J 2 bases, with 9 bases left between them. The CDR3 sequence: CASSRPPQETQYF. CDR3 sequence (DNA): TGCGCCAGCAGCAGACCTCCGCAAGAGACCCAGTACTTC.

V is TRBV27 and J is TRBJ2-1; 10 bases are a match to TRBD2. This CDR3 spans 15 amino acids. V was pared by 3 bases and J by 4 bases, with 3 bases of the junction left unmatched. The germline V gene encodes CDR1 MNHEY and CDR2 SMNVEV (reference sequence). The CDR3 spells CASSLGTSVYNEQFF. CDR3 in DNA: TGTGCCAGCAGTTTGGGGACTAGCGTGTACAATGAGCAGTTCTTC.

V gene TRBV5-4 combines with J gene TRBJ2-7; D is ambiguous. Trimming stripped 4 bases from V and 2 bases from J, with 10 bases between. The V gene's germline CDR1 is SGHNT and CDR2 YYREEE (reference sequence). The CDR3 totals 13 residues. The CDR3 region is CASSPTPTYEQYF. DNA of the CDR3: TGTGCCAGCAGCCCCACCCCTACCTACGAGCAGTACTTC.

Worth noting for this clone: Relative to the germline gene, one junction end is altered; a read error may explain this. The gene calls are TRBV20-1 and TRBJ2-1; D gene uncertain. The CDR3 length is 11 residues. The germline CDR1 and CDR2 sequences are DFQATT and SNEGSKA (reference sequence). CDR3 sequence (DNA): TGCAGTGCTAGAGATCACCCCGAAAGTCTCTTC. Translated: CSARDHPESLF.

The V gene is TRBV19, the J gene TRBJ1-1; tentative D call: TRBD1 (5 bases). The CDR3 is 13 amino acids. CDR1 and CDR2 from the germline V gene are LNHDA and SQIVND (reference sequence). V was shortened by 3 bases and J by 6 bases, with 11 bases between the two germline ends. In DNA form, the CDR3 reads TGTGCCAGTAGTATGCAGGGACCAGCTGAAGCTTTCTTT. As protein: CASSMQGPAEAFF.

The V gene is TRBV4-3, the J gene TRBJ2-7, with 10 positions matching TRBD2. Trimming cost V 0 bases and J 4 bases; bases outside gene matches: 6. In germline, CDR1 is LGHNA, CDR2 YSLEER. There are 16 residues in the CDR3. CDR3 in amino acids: CASSQDPSGSKYEQYF. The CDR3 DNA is TGCGCCAGCAGCCAAGACCCTAGCGGGAGTAAGTACGAGCAGTACTTC.

CDR3 sequence: CASSTGGPFSGNTIYF. CDR3 nucleotides: TGTGCCAGCAGCACTGGGGGACCCTTCTCTGGAAACACCATATATTTT. V and J are TRBV7-8 and TRBJ1-3; perhaps TRBD1 as D (5 bases). The germline V gene has CDR1 SGHVS and CDR2 FQNEAQ. The CDR3 covers 16 residues. V was trimmed by 5 bases and J by 0 bases, leaving 14 bases between them.

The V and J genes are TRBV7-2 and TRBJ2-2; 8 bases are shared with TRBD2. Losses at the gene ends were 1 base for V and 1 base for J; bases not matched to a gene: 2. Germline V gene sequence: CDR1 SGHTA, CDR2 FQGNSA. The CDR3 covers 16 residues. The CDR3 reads CASSLVAGQNTGELFF. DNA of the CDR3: TGTGCCAGCAGCTTAGTAGCGGGACAGAACACCGGGGAGCTGTTTTTT.

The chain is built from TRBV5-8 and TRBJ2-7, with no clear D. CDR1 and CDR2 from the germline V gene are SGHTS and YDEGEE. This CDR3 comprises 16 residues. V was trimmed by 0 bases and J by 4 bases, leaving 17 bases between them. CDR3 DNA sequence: TGTGCCAGCAGCTTGGCCGTCGGACCTTACCGTTACGAGCAGTACTTC. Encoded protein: CASSLAVGPYRYEQYF.

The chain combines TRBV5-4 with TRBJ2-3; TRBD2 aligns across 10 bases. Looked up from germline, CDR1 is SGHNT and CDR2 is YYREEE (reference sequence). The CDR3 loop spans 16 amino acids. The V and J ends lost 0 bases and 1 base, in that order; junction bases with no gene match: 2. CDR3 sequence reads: CASSLGGTSGTDTQYF. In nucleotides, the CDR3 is TGTGCCAGCAGCTTGGGCGGGACTAGCGGCACAGATACGCAGTATTTT.

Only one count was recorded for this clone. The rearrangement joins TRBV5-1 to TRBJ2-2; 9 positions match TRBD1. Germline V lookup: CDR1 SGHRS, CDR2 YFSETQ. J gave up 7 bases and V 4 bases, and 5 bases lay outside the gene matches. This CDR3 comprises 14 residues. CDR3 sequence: CASSVQGADGELFF. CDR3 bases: TGCGCCAGCAGCGTACAGGGGGCCGACGGGGAGCTGTTTTTT.